What follows describes a single T cell receptor beta chain. The antigen remains unidentified. The CDR3 has 18 amino acids. Germline-derived CDR1 and CDR2 are LNHDA and SQIVND (reference sequence). V was pared by 0 bases and J by 3 bases, with 18 bases between. These data originate in a study of T-cell memory formation after mild COVID-19. Study-level background: The TCR clusters were mostly specific to one donor.

The 5'RACE method, run with constant-segment primers, produced TCR alpha and TCR beta cDNA libraries (carrying sample barcodes and UMIs). TCRdb redid the calling of the 5' RACE reads with MiXCR, one entry per CDR3 protein. The profile shows 150,000 to 200,000 distinct CDR3 sequences, under 14% of them singletons. General study points: Later expanders leaned CD4+, whereas clones that contracted between day 15 and 85 were balanced CD4/CD8.

V is TRBV19 and J is TRBJ1-5; D is uncertain. The receptor was isolated from a young man who had mild COVID-19 (a few samples of this study predate the infection). Cell type and time point are not known. The sequencing sample was made of PBMCs or a T cell subset sorted from them (not recorded which). This CDR3 reads CASSIDRHRPRDNQPQHF. The CDR3 nucleotides read TGTGCCAGTAGTATAGACAGGCATAGGCCGCGGGACAATCAGCCCCAGCATTTT.